This T cell receptor (beta chain) was profiled in a study of cytomegalovirus exposure and HLA in healthy donors. The PCR employed 60 Vbeta primers together with 13 Jbeta primers. Sequencing was performed with immunoSEQ multiplex PCR; in TCRdb, only in-frame clones are kept and a portion is missing. This table has approximately 97,000 clones, approximately 80% appearing once. This clone has a single count. Its target is unknown. Study-wide points: It was in a later analysis that TCR association rates were seen to vary by HLA locus, highest for DRB1 and lowest for HLA-C.

V was pared by 2 bases and J by 5 bases, with 8 bases of the junction left unmatched. CDR1 is SGHTA, CDR2 FQGNSA, per germline. This CDR3 spans 18 amino acids. The sample consisted of PBMCs. The receptor comes from a woman in her 40s in good health and CMV-seropositive. The V and J genes are TRBV7-2 and TRBJ2-4; TRBD2 aligns across 14 bases. The CDR3 DNA follows: TGTGCCAGCAGCTTACGACTAGCGGGAGGGCTGGGGGAAAACATTCAGTACTTC. Translated: CASSLRLAGGLGENIQYF.